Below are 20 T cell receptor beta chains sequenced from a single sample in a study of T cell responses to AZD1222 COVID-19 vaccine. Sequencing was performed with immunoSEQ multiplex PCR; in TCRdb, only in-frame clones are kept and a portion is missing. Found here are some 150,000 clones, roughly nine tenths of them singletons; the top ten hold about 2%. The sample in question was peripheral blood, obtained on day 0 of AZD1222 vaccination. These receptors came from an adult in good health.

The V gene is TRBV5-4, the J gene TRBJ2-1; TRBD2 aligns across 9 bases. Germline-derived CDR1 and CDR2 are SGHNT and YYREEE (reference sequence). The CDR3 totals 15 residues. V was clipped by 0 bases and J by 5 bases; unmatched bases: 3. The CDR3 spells CASSLAPSGNNEQFF. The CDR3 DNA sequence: TGTGCCAGCAGCTTGGCCCCTAGCGGGAACAATGAGCAGTTCTTC.

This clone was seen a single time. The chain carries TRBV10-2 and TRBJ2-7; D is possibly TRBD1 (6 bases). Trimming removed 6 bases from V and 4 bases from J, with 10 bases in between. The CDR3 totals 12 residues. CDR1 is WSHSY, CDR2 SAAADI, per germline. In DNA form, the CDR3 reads TGCGCCAGCAGACGGACAGTTTACGAGCAGTACTTC. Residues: CASRRTVYEQYF.

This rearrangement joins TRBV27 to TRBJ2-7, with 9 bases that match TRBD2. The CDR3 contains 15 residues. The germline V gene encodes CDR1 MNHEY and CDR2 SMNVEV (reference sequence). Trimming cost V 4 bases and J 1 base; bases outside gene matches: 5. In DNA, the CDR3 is TGTGCCAGCAGTTCCTATAGCGGGAGTTCCTACGAGCAGTACTTC. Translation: CASSSYSGSSYEQYF.

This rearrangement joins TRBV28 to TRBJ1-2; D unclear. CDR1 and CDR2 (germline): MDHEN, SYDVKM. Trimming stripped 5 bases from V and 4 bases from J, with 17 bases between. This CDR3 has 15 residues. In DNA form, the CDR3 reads TGTGCCAGCAGTGCAGCAGGCTTGAGTGGCTATGGCTACACCTTC. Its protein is CASSAAGLSGYGYTF.

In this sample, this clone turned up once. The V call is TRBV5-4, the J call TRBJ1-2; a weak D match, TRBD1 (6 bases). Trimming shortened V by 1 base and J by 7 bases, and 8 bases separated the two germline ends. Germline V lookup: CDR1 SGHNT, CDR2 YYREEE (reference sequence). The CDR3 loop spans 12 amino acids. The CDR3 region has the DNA TGTGCCAGCAGCTTGAGGACAGTTGGCTACACCTTC. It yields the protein CASSLRTVGYTF.

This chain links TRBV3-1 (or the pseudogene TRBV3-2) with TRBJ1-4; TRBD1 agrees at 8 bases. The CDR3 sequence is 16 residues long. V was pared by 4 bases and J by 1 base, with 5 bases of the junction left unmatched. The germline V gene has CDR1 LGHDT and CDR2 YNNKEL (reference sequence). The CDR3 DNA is TGTGCCAGCAGCCCAGGACAGGGAGGAACTAATGAAAAACTGTTTTTT. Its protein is CASSPGQGGTNEKLFF.

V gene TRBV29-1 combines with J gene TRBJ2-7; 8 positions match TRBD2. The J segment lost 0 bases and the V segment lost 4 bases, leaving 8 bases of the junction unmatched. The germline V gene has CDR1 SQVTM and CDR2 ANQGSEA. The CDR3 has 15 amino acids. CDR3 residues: CSVAREGLDSYEQYF. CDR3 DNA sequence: TGCAGCGTTGCTCGGGAGGGATTGGACTCCTACGAGCAGTACTTC.

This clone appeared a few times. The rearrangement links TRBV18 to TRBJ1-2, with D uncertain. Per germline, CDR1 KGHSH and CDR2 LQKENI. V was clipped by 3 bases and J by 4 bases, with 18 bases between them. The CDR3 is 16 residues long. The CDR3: CASSPGLGREGYGYTF. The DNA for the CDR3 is TGTGCCAGCTCACCCGGCCTAGGTAGGGAGGGCTATGGCTACACCTTC.

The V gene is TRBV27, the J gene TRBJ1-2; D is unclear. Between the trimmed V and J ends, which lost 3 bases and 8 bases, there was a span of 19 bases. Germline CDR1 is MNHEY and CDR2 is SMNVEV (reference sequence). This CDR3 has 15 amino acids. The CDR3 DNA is TGTGCCAGCAGTTTTCTGTCGACTCGCTTCTACGGCTACACCTTC. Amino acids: CASSFLSTRFYGYTF.

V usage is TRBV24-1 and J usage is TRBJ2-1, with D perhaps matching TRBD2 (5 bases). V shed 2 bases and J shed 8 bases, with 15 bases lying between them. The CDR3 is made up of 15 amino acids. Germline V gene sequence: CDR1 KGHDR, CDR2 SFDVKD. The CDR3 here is CATSDSGDWVDEQFF. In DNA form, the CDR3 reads TGTGCCACCAGTGATTCCGGGGATTGGGTGGATGAGCAGTTCTTC.

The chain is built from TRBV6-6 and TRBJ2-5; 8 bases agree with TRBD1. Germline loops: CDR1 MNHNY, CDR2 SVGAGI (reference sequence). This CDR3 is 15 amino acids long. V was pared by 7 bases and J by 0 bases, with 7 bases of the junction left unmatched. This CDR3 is CASTDRGRYQETQYF. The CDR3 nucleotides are TGTGCCAGCACAGACAGGGGACGGTACCAAGAGACCCAGTACTTC.

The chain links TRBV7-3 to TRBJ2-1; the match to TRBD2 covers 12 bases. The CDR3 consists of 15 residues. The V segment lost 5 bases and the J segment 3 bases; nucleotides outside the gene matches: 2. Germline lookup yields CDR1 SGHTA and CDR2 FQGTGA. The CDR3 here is CASSRTSGIYNEQFF. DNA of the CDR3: TGTGCCAGCAGCAGGACTAGCGGGATCTACAATGAGCAGTTCTTC.

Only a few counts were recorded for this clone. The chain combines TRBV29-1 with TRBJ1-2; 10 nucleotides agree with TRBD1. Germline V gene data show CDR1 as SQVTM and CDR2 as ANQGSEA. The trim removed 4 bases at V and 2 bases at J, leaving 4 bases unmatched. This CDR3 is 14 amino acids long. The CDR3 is CSVVRGQGNYGYTF. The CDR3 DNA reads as TGCAGCGTTGTCCGGGGACAGGGGAACTATGGCTACACCTTC.

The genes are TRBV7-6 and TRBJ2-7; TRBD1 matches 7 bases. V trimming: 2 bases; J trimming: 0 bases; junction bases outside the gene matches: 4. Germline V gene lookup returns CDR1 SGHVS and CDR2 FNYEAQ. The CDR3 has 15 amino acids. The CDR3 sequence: CASSLRDSVSYEQYF. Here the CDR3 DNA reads TGTGCCAGCAGCTTACGGGACAGTGTCTCCTACGAGCAGTACTTC. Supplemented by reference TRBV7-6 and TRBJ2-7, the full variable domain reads GAGVSQSPRYKVTKRGQDVALRCDPISGHVSLYWYRQALGQGPEFLTYFNYEAQQDKSGLPNDRFSAERPEGSISTLTIQRTEQRDSAMYRCASSLRDSVSYEQYFGPGTRLTVT.

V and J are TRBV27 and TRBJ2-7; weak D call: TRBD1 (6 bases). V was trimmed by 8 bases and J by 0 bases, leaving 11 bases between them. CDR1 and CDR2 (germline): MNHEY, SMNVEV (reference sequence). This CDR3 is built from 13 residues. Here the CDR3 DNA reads TGTGCCAGCGCCCGGACAGTCTCCTACGAGCAGTACTTC. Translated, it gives CASARTVSYEQYF.

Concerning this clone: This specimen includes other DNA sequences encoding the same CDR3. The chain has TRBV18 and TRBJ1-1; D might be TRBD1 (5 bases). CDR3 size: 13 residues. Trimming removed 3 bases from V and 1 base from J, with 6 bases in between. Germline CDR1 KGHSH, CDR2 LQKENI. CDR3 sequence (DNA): TGTGCCAGCTCACCGGGGGGGAACACTGAAGCTTTCTTT. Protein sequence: CASSPGGNTEAFF.

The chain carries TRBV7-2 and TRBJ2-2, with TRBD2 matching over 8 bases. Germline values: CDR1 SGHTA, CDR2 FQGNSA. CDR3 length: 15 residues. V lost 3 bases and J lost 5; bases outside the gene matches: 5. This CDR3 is CASSFSGAGTGELFF. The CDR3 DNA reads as TGTGCCAGCAGCTTTAGCGGGGCGGGGACCGGGGAGCTGTTTTTT.

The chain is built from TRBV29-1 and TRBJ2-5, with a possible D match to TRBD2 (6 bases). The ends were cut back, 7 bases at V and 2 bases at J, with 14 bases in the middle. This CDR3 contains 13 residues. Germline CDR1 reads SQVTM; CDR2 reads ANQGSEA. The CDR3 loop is CSGAGRFQETQYF. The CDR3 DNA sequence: TGCAGCGGGGCAGGGAGGTTTCAAGAGACCCAGTACTTC.

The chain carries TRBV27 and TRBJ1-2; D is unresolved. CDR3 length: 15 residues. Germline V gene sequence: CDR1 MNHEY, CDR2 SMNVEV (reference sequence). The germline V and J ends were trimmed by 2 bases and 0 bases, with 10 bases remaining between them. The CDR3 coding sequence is TGTGCCAGCAGTTTAACAGCATCCTCTAACTATGGCTACACCTTC. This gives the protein CASSLTASSNYGYTF.

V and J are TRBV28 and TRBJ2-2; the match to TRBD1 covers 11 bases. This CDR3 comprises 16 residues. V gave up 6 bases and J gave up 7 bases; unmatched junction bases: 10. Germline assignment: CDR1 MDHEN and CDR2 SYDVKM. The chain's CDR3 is CASRSPGTGGVGELFF. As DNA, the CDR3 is TGTGCCAGCAGGTCACCCGGGACAGGGGGGGTCGGGGAGCTGTTTTTT. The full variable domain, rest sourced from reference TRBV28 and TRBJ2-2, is DVKVTQSSRYLVKRTGEKVFLECVQDMDHENMFWYRQDPGLGLRLIYFSYDVKMKEKGDIPEGYSVSREKKERFSLILESASTNQTSMYLCASRSPGTGGVGELFFGEGSRLTVL.